This is a list of T cell receptor beta chains from one sample in a study of T cell responses to AZD1222 COVID-19 vaccine. Assay: immunoSEQ multiplex PCR; the TCRdb copy retains only in-frame clones and omits some. Counted here are around 69,000 clones, about 88% occurring once; the ten biggest clones make up approximately 11%. The sequenced sample was peripheral blood, obtained on day 0 of AZD1222 vaccination. The receptors here all came from an adult in good health. Each CDR3 is given with its conserved first and last residue. Each record gives: V gene, clone size, D gene, J gene, CDR3 DNA, CDR3 protein. D genes are given only for firm matches. Clone size is stated in some rows and not others, as once, few, many or a class when expanded.

TRBV4-1	.	.	TRBJ2-2	TGCGCCAGCAGCCGAGGGGCCGGAGGCACCGGGGAGCTGTTTTTT	CASSRGAGGTGELFF
TRBV9	.	.	TRBJ2-1	TGTGCCAGCAGCCCCCCCGGATGGGTTAGCTCCTACAATGAGCAGTTCTTC	CASSPPGWVSSYNEQFF
TRBV30	.	TRBD1	TRBJ1-6	TGTGCCTGGAGTGCTGGGACAGGGAGTTCACCCCTCCACTTT	CAWSAGTGSSPLHF
TRBV10-1	.	.	TRBJ2-4	TGCGCCAGCAGTGAGTCTCTCCTACTAGCCAAAAACATTCAGTACTTC	CASSESLLLAKNIQYF
TRBV4-1	.	.	TRBJ2-2	TGCGCCAGCAGCTCCAGCCTCAGGATACCGAACACCGGGGAGCTGTTTTTT	CASSSSLRIPNTGELFF
TRBV7-9	.	.	TRBJ2-1	TGTGCCAGCAGCACCGGGGCTGGTAGCTCCTACAATGAGCAGTTCTTC	CASSTGAGSSYNEQFF
TRBV6-1	.	TRBD1	TRBJ1-2	TGTGCCAGCAGTGAAATCCCCGGGACAGGGATTGTTGGCTACACCTTC	CASSEIPGTGIVGYTF
TRBV25-1	.	.	TRBJ1-1	TGTGCCAGCAGTGATCCTTTCACTGAAGCTTTCTTT	CASSDPFTEAFF
TRBV4-2	once	.	TRBJ2-1	TGTGCCAGCAGCCAGTCAAGGGGGGGGAGTATCTCCTACAATGAGCAGTTCTTC	CASSQSRGGSISYNEQFF
TRBV11-2	.	.	TRBJ1-2	TGTGCCAGCAACCCGGGAGGGGGGGGCTACACCTTC	CASNPGGGGYTF
TRBV2	.	.	TRBJ1-3	TGTGCCAGCAGTGGGGGCCTCGCTTACTCTGGAAACACCATATATTTT	CASSGGLAYSGNTIYF
TRBV29-1	.	TRBD2	TRBJ2-1	TGCAGCGGCCAGACTAGCGGGGGGTTAAATGAGCAGTTCTTC	CSGQTSGGLNEQFF
TRBV6-5	.	TRBD1	TRBJ1-2	TGTGCCAGCAACCCAGGGGGGCGGAATGGCTACACCTTC	CASNPGGRNGYTF
TRBV5-1	.	TRBD1	TRBJ1-2	TGCGCCAGCAGACCGGGACAGGGGATCAGGACCTTC	CASRPGQGIRTF
TRBV9	.	.	TRBJ2-5	TGTGCCAGCAGTGGGCTTGATTCGTGGCAAGAGACCCAGTACTTC	CASSGLDSWQETQYF
TRBV5-4	once	.	TRBJ2-2	TGTGCCAGCAGCTTGGACAGGTCCGCCGGGACCGGGGAGCTGTTTTTT	CASSLDRSAGTGELFF
TRBV5-1	.	TRBD2	TRBJ2-1	TGCGCCAGCAGCCCGGGACTAGCGAGGAATGAGCAGTTCTTC	CASSPGLARNEQFF
TRBV9	.	.	TRBJ2-7	TGTGCCAGCTCGAAAGGGTCTTACGAGCAGTACTTC	CASSKGSYEQYF
TRBV7-8	.	.	TRBJ2-1	TGTGCCAGCAGCTTAGCGAGGACTATCGATGAGCAGTTCTTC	CASSLARTIDEQFF
TRBV3-1/TRBV3-2	.	TRBD1	TRBJ1-1	TGTGCCAGCAGCCAAGGGACAGGGGGCCGTAGGGCTTTCTTT	CASSQGTGGRRAFF
TRBV6-2/TRBV6-3	.	TRBD1	TRBJ1-5	TGTGCCAGCAGCCCCAGGACAGGGGTAGGTCAGCCCCAGCATTTT	CASSPRTGVGQPQHF
TRBV3-1/TRBV3-2	.	.	TRBJ1-1	TGTGCCAGCAGCCAAGAGGTGGCGAACACTGAAGCTTTCTTT	CASSQEVANTEAFF
TRBV6-5	.	.	TRBJ2-2	TGTGCCAGCACCCGAGGGGCCCACACCGGGGAGCTGTTTTTT	CASTRGAHTGELFF
TRBV11-2	.	TRBD2	TRBJ2-1	TGTGCCAGCAGCTTGACTAGCGGCTACAATGAGCAGTTCTTC	CASSLTSGYNEQFF
TRBV6-5	few	.	TRBJ1-5	TGTGCCAGCACCCAGGGTTTCAATCAGCCCCAGCATTTT	CASTQGFNQPQHF
TRBV5-1	.	.	TRBJ2-7	TGCGCCAGCAGCCCGCAGGGATCTGTCGAGCAGTACTTC	CASSPQGSVEQYF
TRBV11-2	.	TRBD1	TRBJ1-2	TGTGCCAGCAGCTCGCCGACAGGGATGAATGGCTACACCTTC	CASSSPTGMNGYTF
TRBV19	.	.	TRBJ1-5	TGTGCCAGTAGTAGCAGGGTGAATCAGCCCCAGCATTTT	CASSSRVNQPQHF
TRBV25-1	.	.	TRBJ2-5	TGTGCCAGCAGTGAACCGGCCTCGCAAGAGACCCAGTACTTC	CASSEPASQETQYF
TRBV5-1	.	TRBD1	TRBJ2-7	TGCGCCAGCAGCGTCCAAGCCGGGACAGGGGAAGGCGAGCAGTACTTC	CASSVQAGTGEGEQYF
TRBV27	.	TRBD2	TRBJ2-5	TGTGCCAGCAGTTTGGGGAAGAGACTAGCGGGGGTACAAGAGACCCAGTACTTC	CASSLGKRLAGVQETQYF
TRBV18	few	.	TRBJ1-6	TGTGCCAGCTCACGGAACACTGTACGGGGGGCAAATAATTCACCCCTCCACTTT	CASSRNTVRGANNSPLHF
TRBV24-1	few	TRBD1	TRBJ2-7	TGTGCCACCAGTGGTGGCAGGACAGGGAGGAAGTACTTC	CATSGGRTGRKYF
TRBV7-9	.	.	TRBJ2-1	TGTGCCAGCTGCCTGGGACAAACCTACAATGAGCAGTTCTTC	CASCLGQTYNEQFF
TRBV11-2	.	.	TRBJ1-6	TGTGCCAGCAGCCTCACGTCCTTAAATTCACCCCTCCACTTT	CASSLTSLNSPLHF